This record concerns one T cell receptor beta chain sequence. It has no known antigen specificity. One base away there is no much larger clone; base qualities are not given. What this sample's time point label stands for: baseline, week 1 (first vaccination visit). This specimen's treatment or condition label, per the study, means: pre-vaccination baseline after standard-of-care therapy. Donors had newly diagnosed WHO grade 3 or 4 IDH1-mutant astrocytomas with loss of nuclear ATRX. The samples were drawn from NOA16, a multicentre, single-arm, open-label phase I trial in Germany that tested a mutant IDH1 peptide vaccine in humans for the first time. For immunogenicity testing, the blood drawn at visit V03 was used as the baseline sample. Genomic DNA for TCRB sequencing was isolated from EDTA blood with the DNeasy Blood and Tissue Kit. V trim: 7 bases; J trim: 6 bases; unmatched bases: 10. CDR3 length: 14 amino acids, cysteine to phenylalanine. Just CDR3 DNA is preserved here, 42 bases in frame from base 1. Per the germline V gene, MGHDK is the CDR1 and SYGVNS is the CDR2.

The data stem from a study of a mutant IDH1 vaccine in newly diagnosed glioma (dated by TCRdb to the early 2020s). Regarding the research as a whole: Of the 25 to 35 treated patients, approximately 62% were male and 37.5% were female, and a mean age of approximately 40 years was recorded. Longitudinal TCRB deep sequencing was performed for about two dozen treated patients wherever samples were available for exploratory analyses. Before enrollment, patients had received standard therapy of radiotherapy alone, temozolomide alone, or radiochemotherapy with temozolomide; most received the combination. Six visits were used for peripheral blood collection: V03 (baseline), V05, V07, V10, V12 and V13.

Library prep was done by the immunoSEQ multiplex PCR assay. Rearranged TCR beta chain sequences were amplified using the hsTCRB Kit according to the manufacturer's protocol. TCRB libraries were sequenced on an Illumina MiSeq. The study's processing was this. The kit vendor's proprietary platform handled demultiplexing, trimming and gene mapping. What TCRdb holds here is the immuneACCESS table cut down to in-frame rearrangements. Part of the clones is not present; checked against another copy, under half of the missing clones reflect an unresolved V gene, and the others are unexplained. For V, J and clone size, that table is used; D and trimming come from the DNA. A total of roughly 70,000 clones appear in this sample, about 86% of them only once. The leading ten clones occupy 2.5% to 3.5% of the sample. The paper as a whole reports these results and caveats: Vaccine-induced immune responses across multiple MHC alleles were detected in 93.3% of patients. Pseudoprogression seemed to be unrelated to changes in the top peripheral T cell clonotypes found by TCRB sequencing. PBMC samples for TCRB deep sequencing were selected based on availability. The authors noted that analyses of patient blood samples could not be reproduced because of sample limitations.

This material consisted of PBMCs, taken from a glioma patient treated with radiotherapy, temozolomide or both. This chain is built from TRBV25-1 and TRBJ1-2; 8 nucleotides in the junction match TRBD1. The receptor's source is a man aged 25-40 years with glioma. The CDR3 loop reads CASKKAQGANGYTF. In nucleotides, the sequence is TGTGCCAGCAAAAAAGCCCAGGGGGCGAATGGCTACACCTTC.